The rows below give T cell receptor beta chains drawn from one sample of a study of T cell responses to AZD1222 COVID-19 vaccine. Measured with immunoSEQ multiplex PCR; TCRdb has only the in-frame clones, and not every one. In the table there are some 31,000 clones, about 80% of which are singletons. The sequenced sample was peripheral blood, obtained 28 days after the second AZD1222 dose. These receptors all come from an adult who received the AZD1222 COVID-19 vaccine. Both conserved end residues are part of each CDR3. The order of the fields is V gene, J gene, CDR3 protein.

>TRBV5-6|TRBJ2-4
CASSLAGSKNIQYF
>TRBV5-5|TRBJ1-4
CASSLWGANEKLFF
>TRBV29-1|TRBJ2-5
CSVNPGQGFLETQYF
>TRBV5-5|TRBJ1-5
CASSWTDGQPQHF
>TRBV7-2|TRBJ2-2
CASSSLPGLVNTGELFF
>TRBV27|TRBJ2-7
CASSDSAYEQYF
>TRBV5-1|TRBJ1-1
CASSLGPGGGGTEAFF
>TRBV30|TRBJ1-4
CAWSVTGVDEKLFF
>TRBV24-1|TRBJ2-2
CATSLADRAGELFF
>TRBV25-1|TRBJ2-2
CASSVGPNTGELFF
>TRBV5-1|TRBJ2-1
CASSLDNRGLSNEQFF
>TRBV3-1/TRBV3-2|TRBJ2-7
CASRFREGEQYF
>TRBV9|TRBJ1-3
CASSVGVETGNTIYF
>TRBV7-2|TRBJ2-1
CASRPNRGLGRDEQFF
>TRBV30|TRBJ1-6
CAWRRQSSSYNSPLHF
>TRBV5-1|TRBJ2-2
CASSFGTGGYTGELFF
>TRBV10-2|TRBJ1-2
CASSEFPGQGGYTF
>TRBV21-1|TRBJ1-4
CASSQKGERAGKGNEKLFF
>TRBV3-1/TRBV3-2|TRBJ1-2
CASSHRAQGTVGYTF
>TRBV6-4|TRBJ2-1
CASSEQGGYNEQFF
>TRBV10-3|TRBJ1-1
CAISAPQETYRAFF
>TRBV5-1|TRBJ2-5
CASSLLAGTGETQYF
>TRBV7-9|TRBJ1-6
CASSLFNPQDSPLHF